This TCR beta chain was recovered during a study of T cells in Graves' hyperthyroidism and ophthalmopathy. Whole-study findings and limits: The model identified upcoming ophthalmopathy a median about six months ahead of onset. Ophthalmopathy was separated from stable hyperthyroidism by a 13 V-J model.

Germline lookup yields CDR1 MNHNY and CDR2 SVGAGI (reference sequence). The V gene lost 0 bases and the J gene lost 4 bases, with 12 bases spanning the gap. This CDR3 has 15 residues. The study defined stable Graves' hyperthyroidism as no ophthalmopathy progression within 18 months. These patients, aged 18 to 65, had recently diagnosed hyperthyroidism lasting under 2 months. As for this clonotype: Its antigen is still unknown.

The investigators amplified TCR beta CDR3 regions from RNA transcripts. The HTBI primer set was used in a first-round RT-PCR of the TCR CDR3. TCRdb itself ran the multiplex PCR reads through MiXCR, one entry per CDR3 protein. The table has under 450,000 distinct CDR3 sequences, around 16% seen once. What was sequenced was blood. The receptor was isolated from a woman under 30 with Graves' hyperthyroidism. This chain connects TRBV6-6 to TRBJ2-5; D tentatively reads TRBD1 or TRBD2 (5 bases each). CDR3 bases: TGTGCCAGCAGTTACTCCGGGACGAGGGGAGAGACCCAGTACTTC. Its protein product is CASSYSGTRGETQYF.